Listed below are T cell receptor beta chains from one sample, sequenced in a study of T cells in Graves' hyperthyroidism and ophthalmopathy. TCRdb re-called the multiplex PCR reads with MiXCR, one entry per CDR3 protein. The top ten hold around 28% of the sample, which has some 490,000 distinct CDR3 sequences, 16% seen once. The sample comprised blood. The receptors were sampled from a woman between 25 and 40 years old with Graves' ophthalmopathy. The CDR3 runs from the conserved cysteine through the conserved F or W. D genes are given only for firm matches. Clone sizes are given selectively: once, few, many, or a class where the clone is expanded.

v_gene,abundance,d_gene,j_gene,len,CDR3nt,CDR3aa
TRBV9,many,TRBD1,TRBJ1-1,14,TGTGCCAGCAGCGAGGACAGGGAGGTCACTGAAGCTTTCTTT,CASSEDREVTEAFF
TRBV20-1,.,.,TRBJ2-3,14,TGCAGTGCTAGAGATATTTTCAGGGAAGATACGCAGTATTTT,CSARDIFREDTQYF
TRBV27,.,.,TRBJ2-7,13,TGTGCCAGCAGAGGGAGTACCCCGCGGGAGCAGTACTTC,CASRGSTPREQYF
TRBV7-9,few,TRBD1,TRBJ2-5,14,TGTGCCAGCAGCCTACAGGGGAGAAAGGAGACCCAGTACTTC,CASSLQGRKETQYF
TRBV6-2/TRBV6-3,many,.,TRBJ2-2,17,TGTGCCAGCAGTAAGATTCAACAGGTGTGGGACACCGGGGAGCTGTTTTTT,CASSKIQQVWDTGELFF
TRBV11-3,many,TRBD1,TRBJ2-2,14,TGTGCCAGCAGCGAGGGACAGCTCACCGGGGAGCTGTTTTTT,CASSEGQLTGELFF
TRBV15,few,.,TRBJ2-1,13,TGTGCCACCAGCATTCGGGGGGCGAATGAGCAGTTCTTC,CATSIRGANEQFF
TRBV27,many,.,TRBJ2-7,13,TGTGCCAGCAGACCCACCCCAGCGTGGGAGCAGTACTTC,CASRPTPAWEQYF
TRBV20-1,many,.,TRBJ2-1,14,TGCAGTGCTTGGGAAGGGCCTGCCTACAATGAGCAGTTCTTC,CSAWEGPAYNEQFF
TRBV19,.,TRBD1,TRBJ1-5,15,TGTGCCAGTAGTATCAGGGGGCAGAGGAATCAGCCCCAGCATTTT,CASSIRGQRNQPQHF
TRBV20-1,many,TRBD2,TRBJ2-7,13,TGCAGTGCTAGAGATCCGGGAGGGTACGAGCAGTACTTC,CSARDPGGYEQYF
TRBV28,.,.,TRBJ1-5,14,TGTGCCAGCAGTTGGGCGATAAGCAATCAGCCCCAGCATTTT,CASSWAISNQPQHF
TRBV20-1,many,TRBD1,TRBJ2-5,14,TGCAGTGCTAACTTAGGACAGGGGGCAGAGACCCAGTACTTC,CSANLGQGAETQYF
TRBV4-1,many,.,TRBJ1-1,14,TGCGCCAGCAGCCAACTGGGGTTGAACACTGAAGCTTTCTTT,CASSQLGLNTEAFF
TRBV4-1,few,.,TRBJ1-2,18,TGCGCCAGCAGCCAAGAGACGCAGAAAAGGTGGCAGGGAGGTGGCTACACCTTC,CASSQETQKRWQGGGYTF
TRBV11-2,few,.,TRBJ1-2,12,TGTGCCAGCAGCTTGGGGTTACATGGCTACACCTTC,CASSLGLHGYTF
TRBV27,many,.,TRBJ1-2,14,TGTGCCAGCAGTCCCCGGTCCGGATCCTATGGCTACACCTTC,CASSPRSGSYGYTF
TRBV5-1,many,TRBD1,TRBJ1-4,19,TGCGCCAGCAGCTTGGATGGACAGGGGGCTTTCGGGCGCAATGAAAAACTGTTTTTT,CASSLDGQGAFGRNEKLFF
TRBV29-1,.,TRBD1,TRBJ2-3,14,TGCAGCGAAACAGGGGTGAGGGGCGCAGATACGCAGTATTTT,CSETGVRGADTQYF
TRBV19,few,.,TRBJ2-6,13,TGTGCCAGTAGTATAAACGGGGCCAACGTCCTGACTTTC,CASSINGANVLTF
TRBV29-1,.,TRBD2,TRBJ2-3,13,TGCAGCGTTGTAGAGCGGGGGGCAGATACGCAGTATTTT,CSVVERGADTQYF
TRBV10-3,few,.,TRBJ2-2,16,TGTGCCATCAGTGCGGGAAGGACAGCGAACACCGGGGAGCTGTTTTTT,CAISAGRTANTGELFF
TRBV27,.,.,TRBJ2-5,14,TGTGCCAGCAGTTTTAGGGGGGCGTTCGAGACCCAGTACTTC,CASSFRGAFETQYF
TRBV6-1,.,TRBD1,TRBJ2-5,14,TGTGCCAGCAGTGAATCAGGGGGCAAAGAGACCCAGTACTTC,CASSESGGKETQYF
TRBV5-1,.,.,TRBJ2-1,15,TGCGCCAGCAGCTTGGCCGGGGCACGGTTTGATGAGCAGTTCTTC,CASSLAGARFDEQFF
TRBV12-3/TRBV12-4,many,.,TRBJ2-1,15,TGTGCCAGCAGCCCCAGGCTCCTAGACTACAATGAGCAGTTCTTC,CASSPRLLDYNEQFF
TRBV7-3,.,.,TRBJ2-1,13,TGTGCCAGCAGTAGGGGTCCTAACTATGAGCAGTTCTTC,CASSRGPNYEQFF
TRBV7-2,many,TRBD2,TRBJ2-7,15,TGTGCCAGCAGCCCCGTAGGGACTAGCACCTACGAGCAGTACTTC,CASSPVGTSTYEQYF
TRBV2,many,.,TRBJ1-5,13,TGTGCCAGCAGTGATTGGGGTAATCAGCCCCAGCATTTT,CASSDWGNQPQHF
TRBV10-3,many,.,TRBJ2-7,14,TGTGCCATCAGTGAGACTAGCAGCACCTACGAGCAGTACTTC,CAISETSSTYEQYF
TRBV6-2/TRBV6-3,few,.,TRBJ2-2,13,TGTGCCAGCAACTTGGGACTCCCCGGGGAGCTGTTTTTT,CASNLGLPGELFF
TRBV12-5,few,TRBD1,TRBJ2-7,14,TGTGCTAGTGGCCCCGACAGGGCGAAGGGCGAGCAGTACTTC,CASGPDRAKGEQYF
TRBV28,many,.,TRBJ1-2,13,TGTGCCAGCAGTTTCCTCGGCGGAGCAGGTTTCACCTTC,CASSFLGGAGFTF
TRBV3-1,many,.,TRBJ2-7,15,TGTGCCAGCAGCCCGGGGCCGCGGGGAAGCGATGAGCAGTACTTC,CASSPGPRGSDEQYF
TRBV12-3/TRBV12-4,many,.,TRBJ1-5,13,TGTGCCAGCAGTTTAGGATGGGGTCAGCCCCAGCATTTT,CASSLGWGQPQHF
TRBV9,few,.,TRBJ1-5,12,TGTGCCAGCAGCGTAGATGAGGAGCCCCAGCATTTT,CASSVDEEPQHF
TRBV5-1,.,TRBD1,TRBJ2-3,19,TGCGCCAGCAGCCAGCCGGGACGAAGGGGGCTCTCCGGTACAGATACGCAGTATTTT,CASSQPGRRGLSGTDTQYF
TRBV2,few,.,TRBJ2-7,14,TGTGCCACCACTCCCGGGAAGAGGGCCTACGAGCAGTACTTC,CATTPGKRAYEQYF
TRBV20-1,many,.,TRBJ1-2,14,TGCAGTGCTAGAGATCAGAGGACGGGCTATGGCTACACCTTC,CSARDQRTGYGYTF
TRBV6-1,.,TRBD2,TRBJ2-1,15,TGTGCCAGCAGGGACCTAGCGGGAGGCTACAATGAGCAGTTCTTC,CASRDLAGGYNEQFF
TRBV2,many,.,TRBJ1-5,14,TGTGCCAGCAGTGTAGGAGGGAACAATCAGCCCCAGCATTTT,CASSVGGNNQPQHF
TRBV7-9,many,.,TRBJ2-7,12,TGTGCCAGCAGCCAGGACATGGAGGAGCAGTACTTC,CASSQDMEEQYF
TRBV4-3,many,TRBD1,TRBJ1-2,14,TGCGCCAGCAGCCAAGCCGGGACAGGGAAAGGCTACACCTTC,CASSQAGTGKGYTF
TRBV11-3,.,.,TRBJ2-1,16,TGTGCCAGCAGCTCCCCTGGGCGGGACCTTAACAATGAGCAGTTCTTC,CASSSPGRDLNNEQFF
TRBV2,many,TRBD2,TRBJ2-3,14,TGTGCCAAAGAAGCCGGGGGGACTCACGATACGCAGTATTTT,CAKEAGGTHDTQYF
TRBV11-3,many,.,TRBJ1-1,14,TGTGCCAGCAGCGCCGACGGGCTGAACACTGAAGCTTTCTTT,CASSADGLNTEAFF
TRBV5-1,many,.,TRBJ2-7,16,TGCGCCAGCAGCTTGATCGCCTCCAGGAAAACCTACGAGCAGTACTTC,CASSLIASRKTYEQYF
TRBV2,many,.,TRBJ1-1,14,TGTGCCAGCATCGTGGGGTTTGCGGACACTGAAGCTTTCTTT,CASIVGFADTEAFF
TRBV28,.,.,TRBJ1-3,11,TGTGCCAGCCGAATTGGAAACACCATATATTTT,CASRIGNTIYF
TRBV24-1,.,TRBD1,TRBJ2-1,22,TGTGCCACCAGTGATTTTAGCGGGACAGGGGATAGGGTTGGATTTCACTACAATGAGCAGTTCTTC,CATSDFSGTGDRVGFHYNEQFF
TRBV6-1,.,.,TRBJ2-3,15,TGTGCCAGCAGTTCGTTTCTAGGCAACACAGATACGCAGTATTTT,CASSSFLGNTDTQYF
TRBV12-3/TRBV12-4,many,.,TRBJ1-4,13,TGTGCCAGCAGCGCCTTAGGGGGGGAAAAACTGTTTTTT,CASSALGGEKLFF
TRBV7-2,many,TRBD1,TRBJ2-5,14,TGTGCCAGCAGCTCGGACAGGGTAGGGGAGACCCAGTACTTC,CASSSDRVGETQYF